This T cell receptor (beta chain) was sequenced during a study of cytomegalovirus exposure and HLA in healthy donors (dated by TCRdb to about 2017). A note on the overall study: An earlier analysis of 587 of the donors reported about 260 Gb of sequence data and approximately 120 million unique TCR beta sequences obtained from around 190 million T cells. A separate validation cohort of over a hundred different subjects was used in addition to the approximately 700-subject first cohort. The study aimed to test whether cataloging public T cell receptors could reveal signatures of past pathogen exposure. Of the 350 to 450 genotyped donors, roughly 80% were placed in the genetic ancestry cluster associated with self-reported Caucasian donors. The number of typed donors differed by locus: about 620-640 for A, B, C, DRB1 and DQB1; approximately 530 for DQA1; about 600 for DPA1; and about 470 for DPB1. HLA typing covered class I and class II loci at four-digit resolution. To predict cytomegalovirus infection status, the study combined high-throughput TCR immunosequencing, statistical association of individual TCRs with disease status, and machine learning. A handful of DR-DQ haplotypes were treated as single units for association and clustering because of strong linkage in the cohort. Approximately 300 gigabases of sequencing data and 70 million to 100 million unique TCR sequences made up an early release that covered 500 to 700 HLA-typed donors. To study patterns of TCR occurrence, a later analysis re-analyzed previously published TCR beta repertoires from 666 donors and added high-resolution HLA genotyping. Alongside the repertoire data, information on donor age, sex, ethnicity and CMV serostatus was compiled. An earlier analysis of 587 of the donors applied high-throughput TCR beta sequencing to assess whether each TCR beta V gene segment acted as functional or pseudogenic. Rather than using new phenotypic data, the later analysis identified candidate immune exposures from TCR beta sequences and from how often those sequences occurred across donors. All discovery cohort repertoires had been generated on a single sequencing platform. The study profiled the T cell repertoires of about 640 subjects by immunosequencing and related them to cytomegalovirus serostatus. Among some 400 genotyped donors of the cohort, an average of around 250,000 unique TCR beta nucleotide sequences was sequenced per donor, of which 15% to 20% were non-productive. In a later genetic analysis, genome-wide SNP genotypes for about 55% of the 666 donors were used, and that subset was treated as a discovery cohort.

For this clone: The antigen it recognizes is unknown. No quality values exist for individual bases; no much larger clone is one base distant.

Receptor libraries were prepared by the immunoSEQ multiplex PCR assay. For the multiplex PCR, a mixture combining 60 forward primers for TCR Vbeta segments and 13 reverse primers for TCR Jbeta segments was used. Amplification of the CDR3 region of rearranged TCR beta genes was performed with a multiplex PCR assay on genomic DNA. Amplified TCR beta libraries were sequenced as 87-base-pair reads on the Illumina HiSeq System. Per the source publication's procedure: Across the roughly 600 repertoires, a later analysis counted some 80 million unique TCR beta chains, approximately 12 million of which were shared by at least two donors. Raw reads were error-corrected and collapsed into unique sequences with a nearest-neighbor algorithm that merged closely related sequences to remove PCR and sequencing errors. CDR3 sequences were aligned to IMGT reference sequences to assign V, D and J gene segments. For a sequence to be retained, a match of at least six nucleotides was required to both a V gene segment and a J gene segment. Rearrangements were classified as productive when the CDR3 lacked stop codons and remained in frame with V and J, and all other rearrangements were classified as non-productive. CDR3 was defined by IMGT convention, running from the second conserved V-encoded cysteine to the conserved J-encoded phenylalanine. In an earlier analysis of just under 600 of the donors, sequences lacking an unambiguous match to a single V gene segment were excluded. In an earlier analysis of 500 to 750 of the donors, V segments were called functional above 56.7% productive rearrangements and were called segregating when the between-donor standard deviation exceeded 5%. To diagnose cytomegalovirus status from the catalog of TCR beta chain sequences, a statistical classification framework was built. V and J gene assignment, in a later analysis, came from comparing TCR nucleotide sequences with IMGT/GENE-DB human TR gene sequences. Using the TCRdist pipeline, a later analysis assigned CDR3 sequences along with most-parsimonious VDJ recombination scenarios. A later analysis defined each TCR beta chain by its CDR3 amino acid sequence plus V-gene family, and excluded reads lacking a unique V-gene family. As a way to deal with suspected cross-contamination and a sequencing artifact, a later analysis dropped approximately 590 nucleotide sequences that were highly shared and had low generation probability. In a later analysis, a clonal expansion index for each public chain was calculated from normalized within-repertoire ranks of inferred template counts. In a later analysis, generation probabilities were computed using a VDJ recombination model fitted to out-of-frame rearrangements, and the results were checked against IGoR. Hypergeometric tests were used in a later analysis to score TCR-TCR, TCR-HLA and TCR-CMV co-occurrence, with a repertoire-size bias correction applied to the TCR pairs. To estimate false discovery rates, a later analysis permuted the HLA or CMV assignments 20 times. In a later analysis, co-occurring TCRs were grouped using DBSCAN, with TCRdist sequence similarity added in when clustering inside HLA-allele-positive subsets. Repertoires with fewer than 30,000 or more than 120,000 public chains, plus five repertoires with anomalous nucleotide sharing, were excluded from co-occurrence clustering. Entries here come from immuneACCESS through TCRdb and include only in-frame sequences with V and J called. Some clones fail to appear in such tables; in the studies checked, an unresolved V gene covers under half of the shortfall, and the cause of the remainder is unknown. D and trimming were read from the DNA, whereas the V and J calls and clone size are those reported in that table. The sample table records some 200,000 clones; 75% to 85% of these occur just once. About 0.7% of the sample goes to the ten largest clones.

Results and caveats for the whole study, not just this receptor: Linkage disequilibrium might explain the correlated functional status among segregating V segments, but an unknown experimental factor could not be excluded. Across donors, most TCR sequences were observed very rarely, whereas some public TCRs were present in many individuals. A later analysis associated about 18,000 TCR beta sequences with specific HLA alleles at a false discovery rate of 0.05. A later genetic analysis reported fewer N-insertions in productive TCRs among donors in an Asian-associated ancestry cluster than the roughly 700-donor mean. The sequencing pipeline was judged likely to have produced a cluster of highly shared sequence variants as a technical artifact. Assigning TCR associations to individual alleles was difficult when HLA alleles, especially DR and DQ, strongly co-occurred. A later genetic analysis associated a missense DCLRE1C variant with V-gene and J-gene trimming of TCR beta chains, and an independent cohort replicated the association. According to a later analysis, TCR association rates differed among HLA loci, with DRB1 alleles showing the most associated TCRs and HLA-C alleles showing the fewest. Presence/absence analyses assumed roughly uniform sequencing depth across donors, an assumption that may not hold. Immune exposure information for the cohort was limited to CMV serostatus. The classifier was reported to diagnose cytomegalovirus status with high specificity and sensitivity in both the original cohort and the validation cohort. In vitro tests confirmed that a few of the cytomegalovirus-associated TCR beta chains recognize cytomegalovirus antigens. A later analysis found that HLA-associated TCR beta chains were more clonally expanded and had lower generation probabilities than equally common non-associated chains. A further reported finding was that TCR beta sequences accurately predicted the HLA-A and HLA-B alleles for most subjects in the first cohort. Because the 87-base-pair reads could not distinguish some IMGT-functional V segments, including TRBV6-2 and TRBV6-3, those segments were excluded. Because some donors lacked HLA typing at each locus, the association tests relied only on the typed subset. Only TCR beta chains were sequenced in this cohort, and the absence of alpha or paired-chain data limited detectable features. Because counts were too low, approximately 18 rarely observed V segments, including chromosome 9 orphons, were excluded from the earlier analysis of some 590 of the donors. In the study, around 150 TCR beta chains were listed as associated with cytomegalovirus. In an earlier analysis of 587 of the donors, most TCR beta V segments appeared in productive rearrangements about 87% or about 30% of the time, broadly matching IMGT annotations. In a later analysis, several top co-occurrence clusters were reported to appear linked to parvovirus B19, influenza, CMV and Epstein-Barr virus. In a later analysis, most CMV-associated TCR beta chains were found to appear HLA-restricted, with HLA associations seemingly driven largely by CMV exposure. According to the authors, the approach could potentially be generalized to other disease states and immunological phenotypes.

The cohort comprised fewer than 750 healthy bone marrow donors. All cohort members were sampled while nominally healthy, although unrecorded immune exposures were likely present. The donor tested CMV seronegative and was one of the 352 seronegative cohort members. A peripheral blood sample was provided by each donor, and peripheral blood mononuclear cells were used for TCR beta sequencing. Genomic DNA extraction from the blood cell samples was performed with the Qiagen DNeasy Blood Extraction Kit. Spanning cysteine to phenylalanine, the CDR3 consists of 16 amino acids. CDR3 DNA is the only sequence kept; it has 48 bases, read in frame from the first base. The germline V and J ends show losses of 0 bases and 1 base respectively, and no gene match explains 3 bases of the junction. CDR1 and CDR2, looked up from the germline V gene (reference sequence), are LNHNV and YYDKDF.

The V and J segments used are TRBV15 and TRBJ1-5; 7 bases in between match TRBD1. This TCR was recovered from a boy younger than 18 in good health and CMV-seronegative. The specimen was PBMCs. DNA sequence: TGTGCCACCAGCAGAGATATGGACAGGAGCAATCAGCCCCAGCATTTT. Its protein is CATSRDMDRSNQPQHF.